The rows below give T cell receptor beta chains drawn from one sample of a study of CD8+ T cells in alopecia areata. Assay used: immunoSEQ multiplex PCR; TCRdb lists only in-frame clones, some missing. In the table there are about 200,000 clones, around three fifths of which are singletons. The input for sequencing was CD4+ T cells sorted from blood, taken at week 4, from a patient treated with tofacitinib. Receptors were obtained from a human donor with alopecia areata. CDR3s include the opening cysteine and the closing phenylalanine or tryptophan. Each record gives: clone size, J gene, D gene, V gene, CDR3 protein, CDR3 DNA. D genes are given only for firm matches. Part of the rows lack a size; the others show once, few, many or a class for expanded clones.

>-|TRBJ1-5|TRBD1|TRBV6-1
CASTTGEGNQPQHF
TGTGCCAGCACCACAGGGGAGGGTAATCAGCCCCAGCATTTT
>-|TRBJ2-2|-|TRBV5-6
CASSWGQFNTGELFF
TGTGCCAGCAGCTGGGGACAATTCAACACCGGGGAGCTGTTTTTT
>-|TRBJ1-2|-|TRBV6-5
CASSFDGTYGYTF
TGTGCCAGCAGTTTTGACGGCACTTATGGCTACACCTTC
>few|TRBJ1-1|-|TRBV30
CAWSSVNTEAFF
TGTGCCTGGAGTTCGGTGAACACTGAAGCTTTCTTT
>-|TRBJ1-1|TRBD1|TRBV30
CAWSVLQTGGRTEAFF
TGTGCCTGGAGTGTACTCCAGACAGGGGGAAGGACTGAAGCTTTCTTT
>-|TRBJ1-2|-|TRBV30
CAWEGGRLVSYTF
TGTGCCTGGGAGGGGGGACGCTTAGTCTCCTACACCTTC
>-|TRBJ2-7|TRBD2|TRBV5-4
CASSPGLALTDEQYF
TGTGCCAGCAGCCCGGGACTAGCGCTTACGGACGAGCAGTACTTC
>-|TRBJ2-5|-|TRBV19
CASSTGPAGETQYF
TGTGCCAGTAGTACCGGACCAGCTGGGGAGACCCAGTACTTC
>-|TRBJ1-2|-|TRBV7-2
CASSDYTKAGYTF
TGTGCCAGCAGCGACTACACCAAAGCAGGCTACACCTTC
>-|TRBJ2-1|TRBD2|TRBV7-2
CASGELAGAQYNEQFF
TGTGCCAGCGGAGAGTTAGCGGGGGCCCAATACAATGAGCAGTTCTTC
>once|TRBJ2-3|-|TRBV6-5
CASSSSDTQYF
TGTGCCAGCAGTAGCTCGGATACGCAGTATTTT
>few|TRBJ2-3|-|TRBV6-5
CASSYSKDTQYF
TGTGCCAGCAGTTACTCGAAGGATACGCAGTATTTT
>-|TRBJ2-3|-|TRBV9
CASSVAGNTQYF
TGTGCCAGCAGCGTAGCCGGGAATACGCAGTATTTT
>-|TRBJ1-2|-|TRBV27
CASRILHRVENYGYTF
TGTGCCAGCAGGATCCTTCACAGGGTGGAGAACTATGGCTACACCTTC
>many|TRBJ1-1|-|TRBV7-9
CASSLDPNTEAFF
TGTGCCAGCAGCTTAGACCCGAACACTGAAGCTTTCTTT
>-|TRBJ1-2|TRBD1|TRBV2
CASIPRGTGESWGYTF
TGTGCCAGCATCCCCAGGGGGACAGGGGAATCATGGGGCTACACCTTC
>few|TRBJ2-7|-|TRBV29-1
CSAPKLTVSYEQYF
TGCAGCGCCCCAAAACTGACAGTATCCTACGAGCAGTACTTC
>-|TRBJ2-7|-|TRBV10-2
CASSGLRESEQYF
TGCGCCAGTTCAGGGCTCCGCGAGTCCGAGCAGTACTTC
>-|TRBJ2-7|-|TRBV9
CASSVGGAAYEQYF
TGTGCCAGCAGCGTAGGTGGGGCTGCTTACGAGCAGTACTTC
>once|TRBJ2-7|TRBD1|TRBV30
CAWRPSGTGNYEQYF
TGTGCCTGGAGACCCTCCGGGACAGGGAACTACGAGCAGTACTTC
>-|TRBJ1-5|-|TRBV7-9
CASSLVSENQPQHF
TGTGCCAGCAGCTTAGTGTCCGAGAATCAGCCCCAGCATTTT
>-|TRBJ2-4|-|TRBV2
CASSEGRAKNIQYF
TGTGCCAGCAGTGAGGGGCGAGCCAAAAACATTCAGTACTTC
>-|TRBJ2-3|-|TRBV7-9
CASSQWESDDTQYF
TGTGCCAGCAGCCAGTGGGAGAGCGATGATACGCAGTATTTT
>-|TRBJ2-3|-|TRBV11-2
CASSLGTSTDTQYF
TGTGCCAGCAGCTTAGGGACTAGCACAGATACGCAGTATTTT
>-|TRBJ1-6|-|TRBV29-1
CSVRTGTNNSPLHF
TGCAGCGTTCGAACAGGAACGAATAATTCACCCCTCCACTTT
>few|TRBJ1-4|TRBD1|TRBV7-9
CASSRTGGNEKLFF
TGTGCCAGCAGCCGTACAGGGGGTAATGAAAAACTGTTTTTT
>-|TRBJ2-1|-|TRBV9
CASSVGTGSYNEQFF
TGTGCCAGCAGCGTAGGCACAGGCTCCTACAATGAGCAGTTCTTC
>-|TRBJ1-1|TRBD1|TRBV18
CASSPQGGGRYTEAFF
TGTGCCAGCTCACCTCAAGGGGGCGGAAGGTACACTGAAGCTTTCTTT
>-|TRBJ2-6|-|TRBV5-1
CASSFPGAGANVLTF
TGCGCCAGCAGCTTTCCAGGGGCTGGGGCCAACGTCCTGACTTTC
>-|TRBJ2-3|-|TRBV29-1
CSVGDTQYF
TGCAGCGTTGGGGATACGCAGTATTTT
>-|TRBJ2-3|TRBD2|TRBV7-9
CASSQSSGGSTDTQYF
TGTGCCAGCAGCCAATCTAGCGGGGGGAGCACAGATACGCAGTATTTT
>-|TRBJ2-7|-|TRBV6-5
CASSPDTYEQYF
TGTGCCAGCAGTCCGGACACCTACGAGCAGTACTTC
>-|TRBJ2-1|-|TRBV4-1
CASSQEVGGQFF
TGCGCCAGCAGCCAAGAGGTGGGGGGACAGTTCTTC
>-|TRBJ2-2|-|TRBV7-9
CASSLVYTGELFF
TGTGCCAGCAGCTTAGTATACACCGGGGAGCTGTTTTTT
>-|TRBJ2-5|-|TRBV30
CAWSVSGAGETQYF
TGTGCCTGGAGTGTATCAGGGGCTGGAGAGACCCAGTACTTC